This entry lists 30 T cell receptor beta chains sequenced from one sample in a study of blood T cells in healthy people across ages. For the second PCR, which ran for about 7 to 12 cycles, a sample-barcoded 5' primer and a J-beta primer mix were used. TCRdb reanalysed the 5' RACE reads using MiXCR and keeps one entry per CDR3 protein. The sample lists under 950,000 distinct CDR3 sequences, approximately 22% occurring once. Sequencing was carried out using blood. Every receptor here comes from a man aged 70-80 years in good health.

This chain links TRBV7-2 with TRBJ2-6; the D call may be TRBD1 or TRBD2 (5 bases each). Germline-derived CDR1 and CDR2 are SGHTA and FQGNSA. Deletions cut 1 base from V and 0 bases from J, with 13 bases between. CDR3 size: 18 residues. CDR3 amino acids: CASSLVFLRGSGANVLTF. Written as DNA, the CDR3 is TGTGCCAGCAGCTTAGTTTTTCTGAGGGGCTCTGGGGCCAACGTCCTGACTTTC.

V usage is TRBV24-1 and J usage is TRBJ2-5, with 11 bases matching TRBD2. Germline values: CDR1 KGHDR, CDR2 SFDVKD. The CDR3 spans 14 residues. Losses at the gene ends were 3 bases for V and 4 bases for J; bases not matched to a gene: 0. CDR3 DNA: TGTGCCACCAGTGATCTAGCGGGAGGAGAGACCCAGTACTTC. Its protein product is CATSDLAGGETQYF.

This sequence joins TRBV9 and TRBJ2-1; D is undetermined. The V gene's germline CDR1 is SGDLS and CDR2 YYNGEE. This CDR3 is 15 amino acids long. The V end lost 0 bases, the J end lost 8 bases, and 15 bases lay between the germline ends. CDR3: CASSVVGSIDDEQFF. The CDR3 nucleotides read TGTGCCAGCAGCGTAGTGGGCTCGATCGACGATGAGCAGTTCTTC.

The count of this clonotype is one. The chain joins TRBV3-1 to TRBJ2-2; 9 bases fit TRBD1. The germline CDR1 and CDR2 sequences are LGHDT and YNNKEL (reference sequence). There are 17 residues in the CDR3. J gave up 5 bases and V 2 bases, and 9 bases lay outside the gene matches. The chain's CDR3 is CASSQHPGQGLTGELFF. The CDR3 coding sequence is TGTGCCAGCAGCCAACACCCGGGACAGGGACTGACCGGGGAGCTGTTTTTT.

The chain is built from TRBV6-1 and TRBJ2-1; 8 bases agree with TRBD1. The CDR3 covers 18 residues. CDR1 is MNHNS and CDR2 is SASEGT in the germline V gene. The V segment lost 5 bases and the J segment 0 bases; nucleotides outside the gene matches: 12. The CDR3 is CASSRQGLAESSYNEQFF. Written as DNA, the CDR3 is TGTGCCAGCAGTCGACAGGGGCTAGCCGAAAGCTCCTACAATGAGCAGTTCTTC.

V gene TRBV10-3 combines with J gene TRBJ1-2, with D maybe TRBD1 (5 bases). Trimming took 0 bases from V and 4 from J, leaving 9 bases between them. Germline CDR1 ENHRY, CDR2 SYGVKD. CDR3 length: 14 amino acids. The CDR3 DNA follows: TGTGCCATCAGTGAGTCGCCAGGGCCCTATGGCTACACCTTC. Translation gives CAISESPGPYGYTF.

The V call is TRBV29-1, the J call TRBJ2-1; perhaps TRBD2 as D (5 bases). The V gene lost 8 bases and the J gene lost 0 bases, with 14 bases spanning the gap. The CDR3 consists of 14 residues. The germline V gene encodes CDR1 SQVTM and CDR2 ANQGSEA. CDR3 sequence reads: CSSKRAGSYNEQFF. The CDR3 nucleotides read TGCAGCTCAAAGAGGGCAGGCTCCTACAATGAGCAGTTCTTC.

This clonotype has more than one count but fewer than ten. The rearrangement uses TRBV11-2 and TRBJ2-1; 8 bases map to TRBD1. Germline V gene data show CDR1 as SGHAT and CDR2 as FQNNGV. The CDR3 runs to 16 residues. J lost 4 bases, V lost 5 bases, and 10 bases had no gene match. The CDR3 sequence: CASSTIQGENYNEQFF. CDR3 nucleotide sequence: TGTGCCAGCAGCACAATACAGGGGGAGAATTACAATGAGCAGTTCTTC. The full variable domain, in which reference TRBV11-2 and TRBJ2-1 provide the parts outside the CDR3, is EAGVAQSPRYKIIEKRQSVAFWCNPISGHATLYWYQQILGQGPKLLIQFQNNGVVDDSQLPKDRFSAERLKGVDSTLKIQPAKLEDSAVYLCASSTIQGENYNEQFFGPGTRLTVL.

The V and J genes are TRBV5-5 and TRBJ2-2; 7 bases map to TRBD2. J was trimmed by 0 bases and V by 5 bases; bases with no gene match: 4. Germline lookup yields CDR1 SGHKS and CDR2 YYEKEE (reference sequence). The CDR3 has 15 residues. CDR3 region: CASSSAGPNTGELFF. As DNA, the CDR3 is TGTGCCAGCAGTTCAGCGGGACCGAACACCGGGGAGCTGTTTTTT.

The chain carries TRBV5-1 and TRBJ2-7; TRBD1 might be the D (6 bases). The CDR3 sequence is 14 residues long. Trimming took 4 bases from V and 4 from J, leaving 15 bases between them. Germline CDR1 SGHRS, CDR2 YFSETQ. CDR3 nucleotide sequence: TGCGCCAGCAGCCCGTCGGGGACACAATACGAGCAGTACTTC. It yields the protein CASSPSGTQYEQYF.

The V gene is TRBV10-3, the J gene TRBJ2-7; no clear D gene. This CDR3 is 12 amino acids long. CDR1 is ENHRY, CDR2 SYGVKD, per germline. V gave up 0 bases and J gave up 8 bases, with 8 bases separating them. The CDR3 reads CAISESVYQQYF. Written as DNA, the CDR3 is TGTGCCATCAGTGAGTCGGTTTACCAGCAGTACTTC.

The V gene is TRBV20-1, the J gene TRBJ2-7, with TRBD2 identical over 12 bases. The V gene end was trimmed by 5 bases and the J gene end by 2 bases; junction bases not matched to a gene: 4. The CDR3 has 14 residues. CDR1 and CDR2 (germline): DFQATT, SNEGSKA (reference sequence). The CDR3 sequence: CSAPRTSGAYEQYF. The CDR3 nucleotides read TGCAGTGCTCCCCGGACTAGCGGGGCCTACGAGCAGTACTTC.

This clonotype was picked up a small number of times. This chain connects TRBV11-2 to TRBJ1-6, with D possibly matching TRBD1 (5 bases). Germline V gene data show CDR1 as SGHAT and CDR2 as FQNNGV. V lost 5 bases to trimming and J lost 8 bases, with 13 bases between them. The CDR3 is made up of 14 amino acids. The CDR3 loop is CASSLTPGDSPLHF. The DNA of the CDR3 is TGTGCCAGCAGCCTGACACCGGGGGATTCACCCCTCCACTTT.

The J gene is TRBJ1-4, the V gene TRBV20-1, with 10 bases that match TRBD1. Germline CDR1 and CDR2: DFQATT and SNEGSKA (reference sequence). The CDR3 has 14 residues. Trimming at V came to 6 bases and at J to 7 bases, leaving 8 bases not matched to a gene. The CDR3 spells CSAMGQGWSEKLFF. The CDR3 DNA reads as TGCAGTGCCATGGGACAGGGGTGGAGTGAAAAACTGTTTTTT.

The V gene is TRBV30, the J gene TRBJ2-3, with 8 positions matching TRBD1. The CDR3 loop spans 14 amino acids. Germline loops: CDR1 GTSNPN, CDR2 SVGIG (reference sequence). V was pared by 2 bases and J by 2 bases, with 3 bases of the junction left unmatched. CDR3 nucleotides: TGTGCCTGGAGTCGGACAGGGCCCACAGATACGCAGTATTTT. Translation: CAWSRTGPTDTQYF.

The chain couples TRBV7-8 to TRBJ2-3; the D is unclear. Germline V gives CDR1 SGHVS, CDR2 FQNEAQ. The CDR3 sequence is 16 residues long. Trimming shortened V by 2 bases and J by 2 bases, and 14 bases separated the two germline ends. The CDR3: CASSLRPRLSTDTQYF. The CDR3 region has the DNA TGTGCCAGCAGCTTACGCCCCCGCCTATCCACAGATACGCAGTATTTT.

This clonotype was observed a handful of times. The V call is TRBV5-1, the J call TRBJ2-4, with D possibly called TRBD1 or TRBD2 (5 bases each). Germline V lookup: CDR1 SGHRS, CDR2 YFSETQ. Trimming took 4 bases from V and 9 from J, leaving 17 bases between them. The CDR3 contains 14 residues. CDR3 sequence reads: CASSPGTGSVIQYF. The CDR3 coding sequence is TGCGCCAGCAGCCCCGGGACGGGGTCGGTCATTCAGTACTTC.

The chain combines TRBV5-5 with TRBJ2-2; 8 bases match TRBD1. The germline CDR1 and CDR2 sequences are SGHKS and YYEKEE (reference sequence). V lost 1 base and J lost 5; bases outside the gene matches: 7. CDR3 length: 16 residues. CDR3 coding DNA: TGTGCCAGCAGCTTGTCAGCTCAGGGGGCTACCGGGGAGCTGTTTTTT. Translated: CASSLSAQGATGELFF.

This clonotype was seen only a few times. The rearrangement links TRBV6-5 to TRBJ1-6; TRBD1 aligns across 10 bases. The CDR3 is made up of 19 amino acids. Germline CDR1 is MNHEY and CDR2 is SVGAGI. V was pared by 0 bases and J by 4 bases, with 9 bases of the junction left unmatched. In DNA form, the CDR3 reads TGTGCCAGCAGTTACTCGAAAGCGGGACAGGGGAATTATAATTCACCCCTCCACTTT. This translates into CASSYSKAGQGNYNSPLHF.

Points on this clonotype: This sequence may be a read error, since a much larger clone differs from it by one base. The V and J genes are TRBV7-2 and TRBJ2-1, with D possibly matching TRBD2 (5 bases). The DNA matches TRBJ2-5 better at its end, which makes the J call doubtful. This CDR3 has 14 residues. Per germline, CDR1 SGHTA and CDR2 FQGNSA. The CDR3 loop reads CASRLAGIRETQYF. Written as DNA, the CDR3 is TGTGCCAGCAGGCTAGCCGGGATTCGAGAGACCCAGTACTTC.

The gene calls are TRBV4-3 and TRBJ2-3; TRBD1 might be the D (6 bases). The V end lost 5 bases, the J end lost 0 bases, and 12 bases lay between the germline ends. CDR1 LGHNA and CDR2 YSLEER come from the germline V gene. The CDR3 is 15 residues long. CDR3 coding DNA: TGCGCCAGCAGCAAGGGGGTCGCTAGCACAGATACGCAGTATTTT. This sequence encodes CASSKGVASTDTQYF.

A few counts support this clonotype. The genes are TRBV7-8 and TRBJ1-4; the D is unclear. The V end was cut by 6 bases, the J end by 4 bases, with 12 bases between. CDR1 SGHVS and CDR2 FQNEAQ come from the germline V gene. The CDR3 totals 14 residues. The DNA for the CDR3 is TGTGCCAGCAGTACAGTGTGGAGTAATGAAAAACTGTTTTTT. As protein: CASSTVWSNEKLFF.

The sample holds many counts of this clonotype. V is TRBV12-3 or TRBV12-4 and J is TRBJ2-3; no reliable D call. The CDR3 runs to 11 residues. V lost 6 bases, J lost 6 bases, and 7 bases lay in between. CDR3 region: CASRSGDTQYF. The CDR3 DNA reads TGTGCCAGCAGAAGTGGGGATACGCAGTATTTT.

This clonotype was detected ten times or more. The rearrangement joins TRBV20-1 to TRBJ2-5; a weak D match, TRBD2 (5 bases). This CDR3 contains 14 residues. CDR1 is DFQATT and CDR2 is SNEGSKA in the germline V gene (reference sequence). V was pared by 1 base and J by 5 bases, with 14 bases between. CDR3 coding DNA: TGCAGTGCTAGAGTAGGCGGGCAGTCCGAGACCCAGTACTTC. This sequence encodes CSARVGGQSETQYF.

Only a few counts were recorded for this clonotype. This may be a read error: a much more frequent sequence differs by one nucleotide. This CDR3 is missing its conserved last phenylalanine or tryptophan, likely due to a read error. The gene calls are TRBV12-3 or TRBV12-4 and TRBJ2-7; the D gene is possibly TRBD1 (6 bases). V was shortened by 3 bases and J by 4 bases, with 10 bases between the two germline ends. CDR3 size: 13 residues. CDR3: CASSFQGYYEQYD. In DNA form, the CDR3 reads TGTGCCAGCAGTTTTCAGGGGTATTACGAGCAGTACGAC.

There are a few counts of this clonotype. V is TRBV7-3 and J is TRBJ2-3; 8 bases map to TRBD2. The germline gives CDR1 SGHTA, CDR2 FQGTGA. V lost 0 bases to trimming and J lost 5 bases; unmatched junction nucleotides: 7. The CDR3 runs 16 residues. In DNA form, the CDR3 reads TGTGCCAGCAGCTTAACGTCGGGAGGGCGTGTAGATACGCAGTATTTT. Translated, it gives CASSLTSGGRVDTQYF.

This clonotype came up a few times. The CDR3 DNA reads TGCAGTGCTAGAGATCCTAACGGCCCCTATGGCTACACCTTC. The encoded protein is CSARDPNGPYGYTF. This chain links TRBV20-1 with TRBJ1-2; no clear D gene. V lost 0 bases to trimming and J lost 4 bases, with 12 bases between them. In germline, CDR1 is DFQATT, CDR2 SNEGSKA (reference sequence). The CDR3 spans 14 residues.

This clonotype was picked up a small number of times. The chain is built from TRBV29-1 and TRBJ2-2; D unresolved. V was cut by 3 bases and J by 1 base, with 6 bases left in between. Germline V gene sequence: CDR1 SQVTM, CDR2 ANQGSEA. The CDR3 sequence is 13 residues long. The CDR3 DNA reads TGCAGCGTTGACACCGAGAACACCGGGGAGCTGTTTTTT. Translating it yields CSVDTENTGELFF.

This clonotype was detected many times. The chain recombines TRBV6-6 with TRBJ1-4, with D tentatively TRBD1 (6 bases). CDR1 and CDR2 (germline): MNHNY, SVGAGI (reference sequence). Trimming shortened V by 6 bases and J by 7 bases, and 9 bases separated the two germline ends. This CDR3 has 12 amino acids. As DNA, the CDR3 is TGTGCCAGCAGACAGGGAGGTGAAAAACTGTTTTTT. Its protein is CASRQGGEKLFF.

This chain uses TRBV7-3 with TRBJ2-2; TRBD2 matches 10 bases. CDR3 length: 16 amino acids. V was clipped by 1 base and J by 5 bases; unmatched bases: 4. From germline, CDR1 is SGHTA and CDR2 FQGTGA. The CDR3 spells CASSLRAGGDTGELFF. The CDR3 region has the DNA TGTGCCAGCAGCTTAAGAGCGGGAGGGGATACCGGGGAGCTGTTTTTT.